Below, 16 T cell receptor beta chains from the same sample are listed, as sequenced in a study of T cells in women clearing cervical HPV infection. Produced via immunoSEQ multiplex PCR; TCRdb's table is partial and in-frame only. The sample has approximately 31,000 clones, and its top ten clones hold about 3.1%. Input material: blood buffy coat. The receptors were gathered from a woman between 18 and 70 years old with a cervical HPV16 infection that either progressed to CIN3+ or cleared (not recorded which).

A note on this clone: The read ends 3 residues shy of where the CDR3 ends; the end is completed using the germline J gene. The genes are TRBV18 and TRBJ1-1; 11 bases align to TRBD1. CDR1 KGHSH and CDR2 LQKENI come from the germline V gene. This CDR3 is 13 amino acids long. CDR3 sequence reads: CASAGQGAETAFF. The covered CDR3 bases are TGTGCCAGCGCTGGACAGGGGGCAGAGACA.

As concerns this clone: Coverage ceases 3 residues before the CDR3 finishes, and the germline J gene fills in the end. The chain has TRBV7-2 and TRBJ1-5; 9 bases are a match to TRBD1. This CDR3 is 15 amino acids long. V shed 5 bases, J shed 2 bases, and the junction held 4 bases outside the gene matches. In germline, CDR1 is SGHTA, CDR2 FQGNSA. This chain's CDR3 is CASSHRGPGNQPQHF. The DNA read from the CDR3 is TGTGCCAGCAGCCACAGGGGGCCGGGCAATCAGCCC.

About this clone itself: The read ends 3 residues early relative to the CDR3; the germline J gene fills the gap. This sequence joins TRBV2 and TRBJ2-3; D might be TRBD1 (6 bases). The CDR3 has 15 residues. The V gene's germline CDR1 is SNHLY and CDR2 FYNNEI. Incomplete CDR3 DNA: TGTGCCAGCAACGTTGGGGGCTCCTTCTTCGAGACG. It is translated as CASNVGGSFFET. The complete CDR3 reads CASNVGGSFFETQYF.

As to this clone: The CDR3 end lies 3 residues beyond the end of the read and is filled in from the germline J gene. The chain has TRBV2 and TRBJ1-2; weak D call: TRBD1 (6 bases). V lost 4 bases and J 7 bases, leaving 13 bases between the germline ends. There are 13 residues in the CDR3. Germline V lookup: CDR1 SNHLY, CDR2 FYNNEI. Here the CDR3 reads CASSGAGASGYTF. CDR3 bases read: TGTGCCAGCAGTGGGGCAGGGGCTAGTGGC.

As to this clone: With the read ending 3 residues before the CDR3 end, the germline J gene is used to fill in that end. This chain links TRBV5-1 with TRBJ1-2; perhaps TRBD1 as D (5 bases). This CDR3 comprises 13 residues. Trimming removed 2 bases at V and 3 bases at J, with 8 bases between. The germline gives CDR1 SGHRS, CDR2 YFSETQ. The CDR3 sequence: CASSFGGYYGYTF. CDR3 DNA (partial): TGCGCCAGCAGCTTCGGGGGTTACTATGGC.

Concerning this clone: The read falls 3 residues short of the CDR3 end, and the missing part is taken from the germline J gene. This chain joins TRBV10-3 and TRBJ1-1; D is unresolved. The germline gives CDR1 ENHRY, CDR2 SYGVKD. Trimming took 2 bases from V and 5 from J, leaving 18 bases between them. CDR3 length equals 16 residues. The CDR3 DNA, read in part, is TGTGCCATCAGTGAGAGTATCTCGGGGTTTGGGACTGAA. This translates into CAISESISGFGTE. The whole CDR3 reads CAISESISGFGTEAFF.

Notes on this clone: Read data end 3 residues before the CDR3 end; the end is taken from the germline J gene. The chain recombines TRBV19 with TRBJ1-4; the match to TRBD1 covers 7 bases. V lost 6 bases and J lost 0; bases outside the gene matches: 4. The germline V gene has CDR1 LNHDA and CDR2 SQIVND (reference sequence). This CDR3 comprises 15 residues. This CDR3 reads CASSRGRSTNEKLFF. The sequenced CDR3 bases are TGTGCCAGTAGCAGGGGGAGGTCAACTAATGAAAAA.

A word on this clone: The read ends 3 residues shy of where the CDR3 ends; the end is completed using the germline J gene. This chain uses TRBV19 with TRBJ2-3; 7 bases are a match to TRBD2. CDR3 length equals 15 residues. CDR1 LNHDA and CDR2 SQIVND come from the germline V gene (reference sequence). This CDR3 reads CASSMFATSNQPQYF. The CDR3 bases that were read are TGTGCCAGTAGTATGTTTGCGACTAGCAATCAGCCG.

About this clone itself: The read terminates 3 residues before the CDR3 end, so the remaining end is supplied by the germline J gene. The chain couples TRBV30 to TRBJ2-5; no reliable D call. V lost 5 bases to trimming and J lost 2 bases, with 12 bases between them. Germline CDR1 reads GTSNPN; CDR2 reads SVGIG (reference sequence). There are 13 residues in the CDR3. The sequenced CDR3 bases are TGTGCCTGGTCGCCCTCACATCAAGAGACC. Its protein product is CAWSPSHQET. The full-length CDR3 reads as CAWSPSHQETQYF.

CDR3 sequence reads: CASSPQGFHSEQFF. The sequenced CDR3 bases are TGTGCCAGCAGCCCCCAGGGATTCCACAGTGAG. The J gene is TRBJ2-1, the V gene TRBV7-8; the D gene is possibly TRBD1 (5 bases). The read stops 3 residues short of the end of the CDR3; the missing end is completed from the germline J gene. The CDR3 is 14 residues long. Germline V gives CDR1 SGHVS, CDR2 FQNEAQ. V was pared by 5 bases and J by 9 bases, with 17 bases between.

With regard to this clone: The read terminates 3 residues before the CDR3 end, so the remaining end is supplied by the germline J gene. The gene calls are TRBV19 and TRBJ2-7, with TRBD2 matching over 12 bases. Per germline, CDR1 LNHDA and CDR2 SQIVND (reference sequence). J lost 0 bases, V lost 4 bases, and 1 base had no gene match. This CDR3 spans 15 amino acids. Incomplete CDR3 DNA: TGTGCCAGTAGTAGGACTAGCGGGGACTCCTACGAG. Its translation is CASSRTSGDSYE. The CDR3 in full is CASSRTSGDSYEQYF.

This CDR3 is CASSVESGQPQHF. The DNA read from the CDR3 is TGTGCCAGCAGTGTGGAGAGCGGCCAGCCC. The chain recombines TRBV6-4 with TRBJ1-5; the D is unclear. The read is 3 residues too short to cover the CDR3 end, so that end is filled in from the germline J gene. CDR3 size: 13 residues. Germline V gene sequence: CDR1 MRHNA, CDR2 SNTAGT. Between the trimmed V and J ends, which lost 4 bases and 7 bases, there was a span of 11 bases.

Partial CDR3 DNA: TGTGCCAGCAGCTTAACGGGACAGGGGAGTGAAGAGACC. Translated, it gives CASSLTGQGSEET. The complete CDR3 protein is CASSLTGQGSEETQYF. The rearrangement joins TRBV7-3 to TRBJ2-5; the match to TRBD1 covers 10 bases. The read gets to within 3 residues of the CDR3 end, and the germline J gene fills in the rest. The CDR3 runs 16 residues. Germline loops: CDR1 SGHTA, CDR2 FQGTGA. Trimming cost V 0 bases and J 3 bases; bases outside gene matches: 4.

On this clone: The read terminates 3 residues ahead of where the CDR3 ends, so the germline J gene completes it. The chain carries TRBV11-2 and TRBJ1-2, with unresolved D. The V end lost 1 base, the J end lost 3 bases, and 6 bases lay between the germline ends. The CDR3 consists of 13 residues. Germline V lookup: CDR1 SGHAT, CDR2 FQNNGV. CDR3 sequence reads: CASSLGGDYGYTF. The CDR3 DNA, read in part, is TGTGCCAGCAGCTTAGGCGGGGACTATGGC.

The CDR3 bases that were read are TGTGCCAGCAGCCAAGGACCCATGGGGCTCAAAGAGACG. It codes for CASSQGPMGLKET. The CDR3 in full is CASSQGPMGLKETQYF. The rearrangement links TRBV14 to TRBJ2-3, with D perhaps TRBD1 (5 bases). The read comes to an end 3 residues before the CDR3 does, leaving the germline J gene to fill in the end. The CDR3 runs 16 residues. Per germline, CDR1 SGHDN and CDR2 FVKESK.

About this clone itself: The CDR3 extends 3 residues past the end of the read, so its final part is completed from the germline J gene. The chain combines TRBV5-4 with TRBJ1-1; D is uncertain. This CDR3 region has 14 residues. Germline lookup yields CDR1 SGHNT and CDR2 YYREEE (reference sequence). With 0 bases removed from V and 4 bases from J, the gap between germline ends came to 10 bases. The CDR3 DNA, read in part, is TGTGCCAGCAGCTTGGTTGCCCGAGGCACTGAA. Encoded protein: CASSLVARGTE. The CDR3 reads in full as CASSLVARGTEAFF. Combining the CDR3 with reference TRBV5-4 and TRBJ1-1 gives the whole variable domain ETGVTQSPTHLIKTRGQQVTLRCSSQSGHNTVSWYQQALGQGPQFIFQYYREEENGRGNFPPRFSGLQFPNYSSELNVNALELDDSALYLCASSLVARGTEAFFGQGTRLTVV.